The entry below gives a single T cell receptor (beta chain) sequence along with its context. Original analysis: Scientists estimated how many nucleated cells there were by amplifying reference gene primers. The data were produced by immunoSEQ multiplex PCR, yet TCRdb's version contains in-frame clones alone and is incomplete. For V, J and clone size, that table is used; D and trimming come from the DNA. The table includes 100,000 to 150,000 clones, about four fifths detected once. The CDR3 runs 20 residues. V shed 4 bases and J 0 bases; nucleotides not matched to a gene: 16. CDR1 MGHRA and CDR2 YSYEKL come from the germline V gene. The data derive from a study of blood T cell repertoires in COVID-19. Study details: Sites across the United States, Italy and Spain contributed samples from acute and convalescent COVID-19. Sources were T cells, B-cell-depleted T cells, or PBMCs; the material itself was cDNA or gDNA.

The chain combines TRBV4-1 with TRBJ2-1; TRBD2 aligns across 9 bases. Sequencing was carried out using peripheral blood. The receptor was derived from a man aged 60 to 75 with acute or convalescent COVID-19. The CDR3 region is CASSPRVAASGVSSYNEQFF. CDR3 coding DNA: TGCGCCAGCAGCCCAAGAGTTGCGGCTAGCGGGGTAAGCTCCTACAATGAGCAGTTCTTC.